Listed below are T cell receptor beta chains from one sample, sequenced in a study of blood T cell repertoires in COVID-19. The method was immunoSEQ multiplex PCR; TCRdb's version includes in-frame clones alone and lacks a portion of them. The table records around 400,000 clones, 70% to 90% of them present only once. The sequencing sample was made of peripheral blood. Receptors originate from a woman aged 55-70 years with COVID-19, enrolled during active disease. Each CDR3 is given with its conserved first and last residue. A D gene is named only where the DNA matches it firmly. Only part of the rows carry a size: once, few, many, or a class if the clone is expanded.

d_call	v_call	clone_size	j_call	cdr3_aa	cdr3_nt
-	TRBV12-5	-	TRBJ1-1	CASGPGWNTEAFF	TGTGCTAGTGGTCCGGGATGGAACACTGAAGCTTTCTTT
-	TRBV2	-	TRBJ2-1	CASSVGSPEAYNEQFF	TGTGCCAGCAGTGTTGGTAGCCCGGAAGCCTACAATGAGCAGTTCTTC
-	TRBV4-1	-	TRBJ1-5	CASSQRDTLNQPQHF	TGCGCCAGCAGCCAAAGGGACACCTTAAATCAGCCCCAGCATTTT
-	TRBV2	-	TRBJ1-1	CASVEERVGTEAFF	TGTGCCAGCGTGGAGGAGAGGGTGGGCACTGAAGCTTTCTTT
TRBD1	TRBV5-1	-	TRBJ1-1	CASSLGTGKDSEAFF	TGCGCCAGCAGCTTAGGGACAGGGAAGGATTCTGAAGCTTTCTTT
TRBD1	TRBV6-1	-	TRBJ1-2	CASSEPLGGTGVIRYGYTF	TGTGCCAGCAGTGAACCCCTAGGGGGGACAGGGGTAATCCGCTATGGCTACACCTTC
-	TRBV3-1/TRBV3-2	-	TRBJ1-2	CASSQDLRGGQTANYGYTF	TGTGCCAGCAGCCAAGATCTTCGTGGAGGACAGACCGCTAACTATGGCTACACCTTC
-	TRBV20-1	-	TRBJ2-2	CSASAGAGGELFF	TGCAGTGCTAGTGCAGGGGCGGGCGGGGAGCTGTTTTTT
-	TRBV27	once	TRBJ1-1	CASGRNGGLNTEAFF	TGTGCCAGCGGGAGGAACGGGGGACTGAACACTGAAGCTTTCTTT
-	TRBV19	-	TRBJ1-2	CASSIYGAMNYGYTF	TGTGCCAGTAGTATTTATGGGGCAATGAACTATGGCTACACCTTC
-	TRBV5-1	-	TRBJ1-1	CASSLTTVNTEAFF	TGCGCCAGCAGCTTGACGACAGTAAACACTGAAGCTTTCTTT
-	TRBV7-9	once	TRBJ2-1	CASAARGNEQFF	TGTGCCAGCGCGGCCAGGGGCAATGAGCAGTTCTTC
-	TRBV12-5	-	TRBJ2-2	CASGLVWGRPGELFF	TGTGCTAGTGGTTTGGTATGGGGGCGACCCGGGGAGCTGTTTTTT
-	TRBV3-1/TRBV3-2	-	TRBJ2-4	CASSQRGNIQYF	TGTGCCAGCAGCCAAAGGGGGAACATTCAGTACTTC
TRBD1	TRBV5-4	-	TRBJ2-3	CASSGGQGRDTQYF	TGTGCCAGCAGCGGGGGACAGGGAAGAGATACGCAGTATTTT
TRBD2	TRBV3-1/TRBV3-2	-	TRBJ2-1	CASSQRRGGAANEQFF	TGTGCCAGCAGCCAGAGGCGGGGGGGCGCAGCAAATGAGCAGTTCTTC
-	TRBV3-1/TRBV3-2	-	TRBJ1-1	CASSSFGGNTEAFF	TGTGCCAGCAGCTCCTTCGGGGGGAACACTGAAGCTTTCTTT
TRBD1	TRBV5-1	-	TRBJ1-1	CASSPGQGARTEAFF	TGCGCCAGCAGCCCAGGACAGGGGGCTCGGACTGAAGCTTTCTTT
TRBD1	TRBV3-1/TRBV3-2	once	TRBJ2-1	CASSLMGQGRNEQFF	TGTGCCAGCAGCCTCATGGGACAGGGGAGGAATGAGCAGTTCTTC
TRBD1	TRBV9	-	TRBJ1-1	CASRAGDRLNTEAFF	TGTGCCAGCAGGGCCGGGGACAGACTGAACACTGAAGCTTTCTTT
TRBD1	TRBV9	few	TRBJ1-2	CASSDGTGEFGGYTF	TGTGCCAGCAGCGACGGGACAGGGGAATTTGGGGGCTACACCTTC
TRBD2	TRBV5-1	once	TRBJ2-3	CASSLMIAGSTDTQYF	TGCGCCAGCAGCTTGATGATAGCGGGTTCCACAGATACGCAGTATTTT
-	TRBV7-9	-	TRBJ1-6	CASSFPDNSPLHF	TGTGCCAGCAGCTTCCCGGATAATTCACCCCTCCACTTT
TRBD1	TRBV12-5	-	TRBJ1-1	CASGMTGRNTEAFF	TGTGCTAGTGGGATGACAGGGCGGAACACTGAAGCTTTCTTT
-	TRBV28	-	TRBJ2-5	CASSLSTGVPPKYF	TGTGCCAGCAGTTTATCGACGGGGGTTCCCCCAAAGTACTTC
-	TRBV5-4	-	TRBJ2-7	CASSFQQGKQYF	TGTGCCAGCAGCTTCCAGCAGGGAAAGCAGTACTTC
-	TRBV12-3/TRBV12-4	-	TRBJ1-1	CASSLAQDTEAFF	TGTGCCAGCAGTTTAGCGCAGGACACTGAAGCTTTCTTT
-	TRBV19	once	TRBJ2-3	CASSIDFVRTSTDTQYF	TGTGCCAGTAGTATCGATTTTGTCAGGACAAGCACAGATACGCAGTATTTT
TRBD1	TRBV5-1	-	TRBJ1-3	CASRAGRGPGNTIYF	TGCGCCAGCAGGGCGGGCAGGGGGCCTGGAAACACCATATATTTT
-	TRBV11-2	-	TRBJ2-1	CASSTISGIDNEQFF	TGTGCCAGCAGCACAATAAGCGGAATTGACAATGAGCAGTTCTTC
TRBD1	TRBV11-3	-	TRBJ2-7	CASSSDRGPYEQYF	TGTGCCAGCAGCTCGGACAGGGGGCCCTACGAGCAGTACTTC
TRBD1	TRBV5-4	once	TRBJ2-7	CASSPGQGAEQYF	TGTGCCAGCAGCCCAGGACAGGGGGCCGAGCAGTACTTC
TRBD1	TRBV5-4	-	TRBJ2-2	CASSRRDRESGELFF	TGTGCCAGCAGCCGCCGGGACAGGGAATCCGGGGAGCTGTTTTTT
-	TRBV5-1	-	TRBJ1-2	CASSFDSTYGYTF	TGCGCCAGCAGCTTTGACAGTACCTATGGCTACACCTTC
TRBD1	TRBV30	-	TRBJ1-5	CAWSSFWTGKDGQPQHF	TGTGCCTGGAGTTCGTTCTGGACAGGGAAAGATGGCCAGCCCCAGCATTTT
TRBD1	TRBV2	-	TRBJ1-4	CASTKTGKREKLFF	TGTGCCAGCACTAAGACAGGGAAAAGGGAAAAACTGTTTTTT
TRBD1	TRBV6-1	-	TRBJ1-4	CASSEQGALANEKLFF	TGTGCCAGCAGTGAACAGGGGGCGCTTGCTAATGAAAAACTGTTTTTT
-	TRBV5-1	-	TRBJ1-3	CASSPGGGAGNTIYF	TGCGCCAGCAGCCCGGGCGGCGGGGCGGGAAACACCATATATTTT
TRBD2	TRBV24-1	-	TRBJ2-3	CATSDPLAGGTDTQYF	TGTGCCACCAGTGACCCCCTAGCGGGGGGCACAGATACGCAGTATTTT
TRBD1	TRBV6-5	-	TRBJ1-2	CASSSGQGKLLGYTF	TGTGCCAGCAGTTCAGGACAGGGGAAGCTTCTTGGCTACACCTTC
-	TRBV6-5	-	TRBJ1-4	CASRGRGFEKLFF	TGTGCCAGCAGGGGGCGCGGTTTTGAAAAACTGTTTTTT